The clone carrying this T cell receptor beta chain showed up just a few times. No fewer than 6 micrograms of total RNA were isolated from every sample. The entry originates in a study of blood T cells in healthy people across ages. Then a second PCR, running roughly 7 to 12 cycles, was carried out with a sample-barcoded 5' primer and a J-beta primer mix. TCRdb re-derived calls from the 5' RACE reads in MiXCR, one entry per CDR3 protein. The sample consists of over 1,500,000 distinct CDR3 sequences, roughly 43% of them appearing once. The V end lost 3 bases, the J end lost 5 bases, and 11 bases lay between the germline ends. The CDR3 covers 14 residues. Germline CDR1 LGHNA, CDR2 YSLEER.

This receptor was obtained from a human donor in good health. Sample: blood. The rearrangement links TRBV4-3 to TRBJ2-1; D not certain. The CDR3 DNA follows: TGCGCCAGCAGCCAGGCTGCAACCAACAATGAGCAGTTCTTC. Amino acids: CASSQAATNNEQFF.